Shown below are 27 T cell receptor beta chains from a single sample sequenced in a study of blood T cell repertoires in COVID-19. Clones were sequenced by immunoSEQ multiplex PCR, and TCRdb holds only the in-frame ones, with some missing. Of under 200,000 clones listed, approximately 79% are singletons. Sample: peripheral blood. Receptor source: a woman aged 60-70 years with COVID-19, enrolled during active disease.

The table lists this clone with a few counts. The genes are TRBV7-9 and TRBJ1-4; D gene ambiguous. Germline CDR1 is SEHNR and CDR2 is FQNEAQ (reference sequence). This CDR3 region has 15 residues. With 4 bases removed from V and 0 bases from J, the gap between germline ends came to 9 bases. Here the CDR3 reads CASSYTAATNEKLFF. DNA of the CDR3: TGTGCCAGCAGCTACACAGCGGCAACTAATGAAAAACTGTTTTTT. Filled out from reference TRBV7-9 and TRBJ1-4, the complete variable domain reads DTGVSQNPRHKITKRGQNVTFRCDPISEHNRLYWYRQTLGQGPEFLTYFQNEAQLEKSRLLSDRFSAERPKGSFSTLEIQRTEQGDSAMYLCASSYTAATNEKLFFGSGTQLSVL.

The rearrangement joins TRBV5-4 to TRBJ2-1; D gene unclear. The germline V and J ends were trimmed by 4 bases and 7 bases, with 9 bases remaining between them. This CDR3 region has 12 residues. Germline V gene lookup returns CDR1 SGHNT and CDR2 YYREEE (reference sequence). CDR3 DNA: TGTGCCAGCAGCCCCCCCGGGAATGAGCAGTTCTTC. It codes for CASSPPGNEQFF. The entire variable domain, with the rest obtained from reference TRBV5-4 and TRBJ2-1, is as follows: ETGVTQSPTHLIKTRGQQVTLRCSSQSGHNTVSWYQQALGQGPQFIFQYYREEENGRGNFPPRFSGLQFPNYSSELNVNALELDDSALYLCASSPPGNEQFFGPGTRLTVL.

This clone came up a few times. J is TRBJ2-7 and V is TRBV2; a weak D match, TRBD1 (6 bases). The CDR3 contains 16 residues. Germline values: CDR1 SNHLY, CDR2 FYNNEI. Trimming pared 7 bases from V and 2 bases from J, leaving 21 bases between. CDR3 DNA: TGTGCCAGCATCCTATACCTCCGGGACACCACCTACGAGCAGTACTTC. This encodes CASILYLRDTTYEQYF. The full variable domain, completed using reference TRBV2 and TRBJ2-7, is EPEVTQTPSHQVTQMGQEVILRCVPISNHLYFYWYRQILGQKVEFLVSFYNNEISEKSEIFDDQFSVERPDGSNFTLKIRSTKLEDSAMYFCASILYLRDTTYEQYFGPGTRLTVT.

The V gene is TRBV18, the J gene TRBJ1-5, with D possibly TRBD1 on 6 matching bases. Trimming took 0 bases from V and 4 from J, leaving 10 bases between them. CDR1 and CDR2 (germline): KGHSH, LQKENI. CDR3 length: 15 amino acids. The CDR3 reads CASSPPGQRNQPQHF. The CDR3 coding sequence is TGTGCCAGCTCACCACCCGGACAGCGTAATCAGCCCCAGCATTTT.

The V gene is TRBV19, the J gene TRBJ2-1, with D maybe TRBD1 (6 bases). Germline V gives CDR1 LNHDA, CDR2 SQIVND (reference sequence). The CDR3 consists of 13 residues. Trimming left V 6 bases short and J 7 bases short, with 13 bases between. CDR3 bases: TGTGCCAGTAGGATGGACAGTGGGAATGAGCAGTTCTTC. Translating gives CASRMDSGNEQFF.

This chain links TRBV28 with TRBJ2-5; a possible D gene is TRBD1 (6 bases). Trimming pared 4 bases from V and 1 base from J, leaving 13 bases between. This CDR3 has 15 amino acids. CDR1 is MDHEN and CDR2 is SYDVKM in the germline V gene. The CDR3 DNA follows: TGTGCCAGCAGTTCCCGACAGGTTACCCAAGAGACCCAGTACTTC. Amino acid sequence: CASSSRQVTQETQYF.

The V gene is TRBV15, the J gene TRBJ2-1; TRBD2 agrees at 7 bases. The CDR3 spans 17 residues. Germline V gene lookup returns CDR1 LNHNV and CDR2 YYDKDF (reference sequence). Unmatched junction bases numbered 14, after V lost 5 bases and J lost 4 bases. The CDR3 sequence: CATSAGDAGVSYNEQFF. The CDR3 coding sequence is TGTGCCACCAGCGCGGGTGACGCGGGAGTATCATACAATGAGCAGTTCTTC.

V gene TRBV5-6 combines with J gene TRBJ2-2; possible D gene TRBD2, 6 bases. The CDR3 covers 16 residues. V lost 3 bases and J 3 bases, leaving 15 bases between the germline ends. Germline CDR1 SGHDT, CDR2 YYEEEE. The CDR3 nucleotides read TGTGCCAGCAGCTCCGTCGGGGGAAGGTACACCGGGGAGCTGTTTTTT. Translation gives CASSSVGGRYTGELFF. The complete variable domain, with remaining parts taken from reference TRBV5-6 and TRBJ2-2, reads DAGVTQSPTHLIKTRGQQVTLRCSPKSGHDTVSWYQQALGQGPQFIFQYYEEEERQRGNFPDRFSGHQFPNYSSELNVNALLLGDSALYLCASSSVGGRYTGELFFGEGSRLTVL.

This clone was observed a single time. The chain recombines TRBV7-3 with TRBJ2-2, with 11 bases that match TRBD2. This CDR3 is built from 15 residues. In germline, CDR1 is SGHTA, CDR2 FQGTGA. With 5 bases clipped from V and 4 bases from J, the junction kept 3 bases outside the gene matches. The DNA of the CDR3 is TGTGCCAGCAGCCTTAGCGGGAGGGCCACCGGGGAGCTGTTTTTT. Its protein product is CASSLSGRATGELFF.

The chain links TRBV15 to TRBJ2-5, with D tentatively TRBD2 (5 bases). This CDR3 is built from 12 residues. V was trimmed by 4 bases and J by 9 bases, leaving 12 bases between them. Germline loops: CDR1 LNHNV, CDR2 YYDKDF (reference sequence). The CDR3 DNA reads as TGTGCCACCAGCAATCCACCCGGGGCCCAGTACTTC. It codes for CATSNPPGAQYF.

The chain employs TRBV10-3 and TRBJ1-1; 8 nucleotides match TRBD1. This CDR3 region has 12 residues. Germline assignment: CDR1 ENHRY and CDR2 SYGVKD. Trimming took 10 bases from V and 5 from J; bases not matched to a gene: 6. DNA for the CDR3: TGTGCCAGCGGACAGGGCTTAACTGAAGCTTTCTTT. Translated, it gives CASGQGLTEAFF.

The rearrangement joins TRBV6-5 to TRBJ1-2; maybe TRBD1 (5 bases). Trimming removed 6 bases from V and 8 bases from J, with 13 bases in between. This CDR3 is 12 amino acids long. The germline CDR1 and CDR2 sequences are MNHEY and SVGAGI. The CDR3 bases are TGTGCCAGCAGGCCCCACGGGGGGGGCTACACCTTC. This encodes CASRPHGGGYTF.

This clone appeared once. The chain links TRBV6-5 to TRBJ2-1; tentative D call: TRBD2 (6 bases). Germline V gene sequence: CDR1 MNHEY, CDR2 SVGAGI. This CDR3 contains 14 residues. The germline V and J ends were trimmed by 7 bases and 4 bases, with 14 bases remaining between them. This CDR3 reads CASIPPGLYNEQFF. In DNA, the CDR3 is TGTGCCAGCATACCTCCGGGACTTTACAATGAGCAGTTCTTC.

V is TRBV2 and J is TRBJ1-4; 8 bases match TRBD1. V lost 4 bases to trimming and J lost 4 bases; unmatched junction nucleotides: 5. Germline V gives CDR1 SNHLY, CDR2 FYNNEI. The CDR3 consists of 15 residues. The CDR3 is CASSGTTGDNEKLFF. The CDR3 DNA reads as TGTGCCAGCAGTGGAACGACAGGGGATAATGAAAAACTGTTTTTT.

This chain joins TRBV7-2 and TRBJ2-1, with TRBD1 as a possible D gene (6 bases). V shed 6 bases and J shed 0 bases, with 9 bases lying between them. From germline, CDR1 is SGHTA and CDR2 FQGNSA. The CDR3 is made up of 14 amino acids. The CDR3 DNA reads as TGTGCCAGCAGTTTCAGGGGCTCCTACAATGAGCAGTTCTTC. This sequence encodes CASSFRGSYNEQFF. Full variable domain (rest looked up from reference TRBV7-2 and TRBJ2-1): GAGVSQSPSNKVTEKGKDVELRCDPISGHTALYWYRQSLGQGLEFLIYFQGNSAPDKSGLPSDRFSAERTGGSVSTLTIQRTQQEDSAVYLCASSFRGSYNEQFFGPGTRLTVL.

The rearrangement uses TRBV7-2 and TRBJ2-5, with TRBD2 identical over 9 bases. This CDR3 spans 14 amino acids. Trimming took 6 bases from V and 3 from J; bases not matched to a gene: 5. From germline, CDR1 is SGHTA and CDR2 FQGNSA. The CDR3 region is CASRWGLAEETQYF. DNA for the CDR3: TGTGCCAGCAGATGGGGACTAGCTGAAGAGACCCAGTACTTC.

The chain has TRBV7-2 and TRBJ2-1; 7 bases match TRBD2. This CDR3 comprises 13 residues. The germline V gene has CDR1 SGHTA and CDR2 FQGNSA. V lost 1 base, J lost 13 bases, and 7 bases stayed unmatched. CDR3 region: CASSLGTRRFQFF. The DNA for the CDR3 is TGTGCCAGCAGCTTAGGGACTAGGCGTTTTCAGTTCTTC.

This sequence joins TRBV10-3 and TRBJ2-6; 7 nucleotides line up with TRBD1. Per the germline V gene, CDR1 is ENHRY and CDR2 is SYGVKD. The CDR3 contains 16 residues. V shed 6 bases and J 0 bases; nucleotides not matched to a gene: 5. In nucleotides, the CDR3 is TGTGCCATCAGACCGACAGGGAGCTCTGGGGCCAACGTCCTGACTTTC. This encodes CAIRPTGSSGANVLTF.

V is TRBV19 and J is TRBJ2-3; 8 bases agree with TRBD2. The CDR3 is made up of 16 amino acids. Germline assignment: CDR1 LNHDA and CDR2 SQIVND (reference sequence). V gave up 3 bases and J gave up 2 bases; unmatched junction bases: 7. The CDR3 region is CASSIMAGGPTDTQYF. CDR3 bases: TGTGCCAGTAGTATCATGGCGGGGGGACCCACAGATACGCAGTATTTT.

The chain is built from TRBV6-5 and TRBJ1-6; D uncertain. The CDR3 has 15 amino acids. V lost 5 bases to trimming and J lost 6 bases, with 14 bases between them. Germline V gene sequence: CDR1 MNHEY, CDR2 SVGAGI. The CDR3 reads CASSLFKGANSPLHF. The CDR3 bases are TGTGCCAGCAGTCTTTTTAAGGGAGCTAATTCACCCCTCCACTTT.

The J gene is TRBJ1-2, the V gene TRBV25-1, with a weak D call TRBD1 (5 bases). Germline V gene sequence: CDR1 MGHDK, CDR2 SYGVNS. Trimming cost V 0 bases and J 8 bases, with 13 bases left between them. This CDR3 spans 14 amino acids. In nucleotides, the CDR3 is TGTGCCAGCAGTGAATATGGCAGGGTTATAGGCTACACCTTC. Translated, it gives CASSEYGRVIGYTF.

Comments on this clone: With a much larger clone just one base away, this may be a read error. The chain is built from TRBV28 and TRBJ1-5; unclear D gene. Per the germline V gene, CDR1 is MDHEN and CDR2 is SYDVKM. The CDR3 runs 12 residues. The CDR3, as DNA: TGTGTCAGCAGTTTATCGGGACAGCCCCAGCATTTT. Translated, it gives CVSSLSGQPQHF.

The chain uses TRBV29-1 and TRBJ1-5, with 9 positions matching TRBD1. The length of the CDR3 is 13 residues. The germline CDR1 and CDR2 sequences are SQVTM and ANQGSEA. Trimming cost V 6 bases and J 9 bases; bases outside gene matches: 9. The CDR3 DNA is TGCAGCGTGAAGGGACAGGGCAGAGGGCCCCAGCATTTT. Residues: CSVKGQGRGPQHF.

The genes are TRBV28 and TRBJ2-5; TRBD2 matches at 10 bases. The germline gives CDR1 MDHEN, CDR2 SYDVKM. The CDR3 consists of 19 residues. Losses at the gene ends were 2 bases for V and 0 bases for J; bases not matched to a gene: 12. The CDR3 spells CASSLGILAGAYYQETQYF. CDR3 in DNA: TGTGCCAGCAGTTTAGGTATCCTAGCGGGGGCTTACTACCAAGAGACCCAGTACTTC. Supplemented by reference TRBV28 and TRBJ2-5, the full variable domain reads DVKVTQSSRYLVKRTGEKVFLECVQDMDHENMFWYRQDPGLGLRLIYFSYDVKMKEKGDIPEGYSVSREKKERFSLILESASTNQTSMYLCASSLGILAGAYYQETQYFGPGTRLLVL.

The chain combines TRBV5-6 with TRBJ1-3; D is unresolved. The length of the CDR3 is 15 residues. V lost 5 bases, J lost 0 bases, and 12 bases lay in between. Germline CDR1 and CDR2: SGHDT and YYEEEE. Written as DNA, the CDR3 is TGTGCCAGCAGATATGGCGGAAGCTCTGGAAACACCATATATTTT. Its translation: CASRYGGSSGNTIYF.

This clone was observed a few times. This chain joins TRBV5-6 and TRBJ1-1; maybe TRBD1 (5 bases). Germline-derived CDR1 and CDR2 are SGHDT and YYEEEE. The CDR3 sequence is 14 residues long. Trimming pared 1 base from V and 5 bases from J, leaving 12 bases between. This CDR3 reads CASSLTGPVTEAFF. CDR3 coding DNA: TGTGCCAGCAGCTTGACAGGCCCCGTAACTGAAGCTTTCTTT.

The chain has TRBV3-1 (or the pseudogene TRBV3-2) and TRBJ2-1; D call uncertain. CDR3 size: 18 residues. Trimming shortened V by 2 bases and J by 0 bases, and 17 bases separated the two germline ends. Per the germline V gene, CDR1 is LGHDT and CDR2 is YNNKEL (reference sequence). The CDR3 DNA reads as TGTGCCAGCAGCCAATATCGTATGACTCGATACTCCTACAATGAGCAGTTCTTC. Amino acids: CASSQYRMTRYSYNEQFF.